Below, 11 T cell receptor beta chains from the same sample are listed, as sequenced in a study of T cells in Graves' hyperthyroidism and ophthalmopathy. Amplification targeted TCR beta CDR3 regions from RNA transcripts. The study used the HTBI primer set for a first-round RT-PCR of the TCR CDR3. TCRdb used MiXCR to reprocess the multiplex PCR reads, holding one entry per CDR3 protein. The sample holds 350,000 to 400,000 distinct CDR3 sequences; about 16% are singletons and the top ten take approximately 32%. Sequencing was performed on blood. Receptors originate from a woman in her 30s with Graves' hyperthyroidism.

This clonotype was found many times. The DNA of the CDR3 is TGTGCCAGCTCACCATTGACAGGGGGGAACACCGGGGAGCTGTTTTTT. It codes for CASSPLTGGNTGELFF. The genes are TRBV18 and TRBJ2-2; 9 nucleotides line up with TRBD1. The CDR3 length is 16 residues. V trimming: 2 bases; J trimming: 1 base; junction bases outside the gene matches: 2. Germline lookup yields CDR1 KGHSH and CDR2 LQKENI.

This clonotype was found a few times. The gene calls are TRBV5-4 and TRBJ2-7, with 7 bases lining up with TRBD2. The CDR3 sequence is 15 residues long. With 4 bases clipped from V and 4 bases from J, the junction kept 11 bases outside the gene matches. CDR1 SGHNT and CDR2 YYREEE come from the germline V gene (reference sequence). In DNA, the CDR3 is TGTGCCAGCAGCACTCAGCTAGCGGAGACTTACGAGCAGTACTTC. The encoded protein is CASSTQLAETYEQYF. Variable domain in full (rest from reference TRBV5-4 and TRBJ2-7): ETGVTQSPTHLIKTRGQQVTLRCSSQSGHNTVSWYQQALGQGPQFIFQYYREEENGRGNFPPRFSGLQFPNYSSELNVNALELDDSALYLCASSTQLAETYEQYFGPGTRLTVT.

On this clonotype itself: At one end the junction does not follow the germline gene, possibly because of a read error. V is TRBV7-9 and J is TRBJ2-7, with D possibly being TRBD2 (5 bases). The CDR3 consists of 12 residues. The germline V gene encodes CDR1 SEHNR and CDR2 FQNEAQ (reference sequence). DNA for the CDR3: TGTGCCGGCAGCTTAGGGAGTGGGGAGCAGTACTTC. Its protein product is CAGSLGSGEQYF.

Note on this clonotype: Being one base from a much bigger clone, this may be a read error. This chain connects TRBV5-1 to TRBJ2-2, with D possibly TRBD2 on 5 matching bases. The CDR3 extends over 13 amino acids. Per germline, CDR1 SGHRS and CDR2 YFSETQ. The CDR3 coding sequence is TGCGCCAGCATCCCCCCAAACACCGGGGAGCTGCTTTTT. Amino acid sequence: CASIPPNTGELLF.

This clonotype was observed a handful of times. The chain joins TRBV9 to TRBJ1-2; D is perhaps TRBD1 (5 bases). The V gene lost 3 bases and the J gene lost 8 bases, with 29 bases spanning the gap. CDR1 and CDR2 from the germline V gene are SGDLS and YYNGEE. There are 18 residues in the CDR3. The CDR3 here is CASSAGGARAYFEGGYTF. CDR3 bases: TGTGCCAGCAGCGCCGGTGGGGCAAGGGCCTATTTCGAGGGCGGCTACACCTTC.

The V gene is TRBV4-1, the J gene TRBJ1-5; 9 bases are shared with TRBD1. V lost 3 bases and J lost 5; bases outside the gene matches: 5. CDR1 MGHRA and CDR2 YSYEKL come from the germline V gene. CDR3 length: 15 residues. Here the CDR3 reads CASSQDRGVYQPQHF. CDR3 DNA sequence: TGCGCCAGCAGCCAGGACAGGGGCGTGTATCAGCCCCAGCATTTT.

The J gene is TRBJ2-3, the V gene TRBV9, with TRBD2 matching over 7 bases. The CDR3 is 15 residues long. V gave up 3 bases and J gave up 0 bases; unmatched junction bases: 4. Germline CDR1 and CDR2: SGDLS and YYNGEE. DNA of the CDR3: TGTGCCAGCAGCGGATCTAGCGGAAGCACAGATACGCAGTATTTT. It encodes CASSGSSGSTDTQYF.

This clonotype was detected a few times. The chain has TRBV7-9 and TRBJ2-1, with 9 positions matching TRBD1. This CDR3 comprises 15 residues. Germline CDR1 reads SEHNR; CDR2 reads FQNEAQ (reference sequence). The trim removed 5 bases at V and 2 bases at J, leaving 4 bases unmatched. CDR3 nucleotide sequence: TGTGCCAGCAGCACATACAGGGGGCCCTACAATGAGCAGTTCTTC. This gives the protein CASSTYRGPYNEQFF.

This clonotype was observed at least ten times. V is TRBV28 and J is TRBJ2-5; D possibly corresponds to TRBD1 (6 bases). Germline V gives CDR1 MDHEN, CDR2 SYDVKM. The CDR3 sequence is 15 residues long. The ends were cut back, 6 bases at V and 5 bases at J, with 19 bases in the middle. The DNA of the CDR3 is TGTGCCAGCAGCCTTCTGGGGGCGTTCCGGGAGACCCAGTACTTC. It is translated as CASSLLGAFRETQYF.

The table lists this clonotype with many counts. The CDR3 DNA sequence: TGTGCCAGCAGCCCGGACAGGGTCGCAGATACGCAGTATTTT. Protein: CASSPDRVADTQYF. The chain recombines TRBV7-2 with TRBJ2-3; 8 positions match TRBD1. Germline CDR1 is SGHTA and CDR2 is FQGNSA. Trimming removed 5 bases from V and 4 bases from J; junction bases left unmatched: 5. The CDR3 contains 14 residues.

There are many counts of this clonotype. The V gene is TRBV27, the J gene TRBJ1-1; D gene ambiguous. The CDR3 has 13 residues. CDR1 and CDR2 (germline): MNHEY, SMNVEV (reference sequence). Trimming shortened V by 6 bases and J by 1 base, and 9 bases separated the two germline ends. CDR3 DNA sequence: TGTGCCAGCAGCTCGGACCCGAACACTGAAGCTTTCTTT. It encodes CASSSDPNTEAFF.